A selection of T cell receptor beta chains follows, all from one sample in a study of T cell repertoires in cytomegalovirus infection. These receptors are not linked to any known antigen. From the reads, TCRdb called clonotypes with MiXCR, one entry per CDR3 protein. The profile shows fewer than 350,000 distinct CDR3 sequences, 25% to 35% of them singletons. Here the sequenced sample was cultured PBMCs, taken from culture after CMV antigen stimulation. Receptors originate from a human donor in good health (CMV status not recorded). Some clones in this sample may be carry-over from other donors' samples. Both conserved end residues are part of each CDR3. Each record gives: D gene, J gene, V gene, clone size, CDR3 DNA, CDR3 protein. The D gene is left open where the match is weak. Expanded clones get a size class; other rows say once, few or many, or leave the size out.

d_call: NA
j_call: TRBJ2-1
v_call: TRBV7-8
clone_size: many
cdr3_nt: TGTGCCAGCAGCTCGCTCGCGGATCTACATGAGCAGTTCTTC
cdr3_aa: CASSSLADLHEQFF

d_call: TRBD2
j_call: TRBJ2-5
v_call: TRBV5-4
clone_size: NA
cdr3_nt: TGTGCCAGCAGCCGACTAGCGGGAGTGGGAGAGACCCAGTACTTC
cdr3_aa: CASSRLAGVGETQYF

d_call: NA
j_call: TRBJ2-6
v_call: TRBV15
clone_size: NA
cdr3_nt: TGTGCCACCAGCAGAGGAGGGGTGGCTGGGGCCAACGTCCTGACTTTC
cdr3_aa: CATSRGGVAGANVLTF

d_call: NA
j_call: TRBJ1-2
v_call: TRBV7-2
clone_size: few
cdr3_nt: TGTGCCAGCAGCTTGAATCGGGGTTTCTACACCTTC
cdr3_aa: CASSLNRGFYTF

d_call: NA
j_call: TRBJ2-7
v_call: TRBV11-2
clone_size: many
cdr3_nt: TGTGCCAGCAGCTTCGGTTTGGGAAACGAGCAGTACTTC
cdr3_aa: CASSFGLGNEQYF

d_call: NA
j_call: TRBJ2-1
v_call: TRBV11-1
clone_size: few
cdr3_nt: TGTGCCAGCAGCTTAGACCATAGCTCCTACAATGAGCAGTTCTTC
cdr3_aa: CASSLDHSSYNEQFF

d_call: TRBD2
j_call: TRBJ2-7
v_call: TRBV7-2
clone_size: few
cdr3_nt: TGTGCCAGCACCCCGACTAGCGGGGCTTACGAGCAGTACTTC
cdr3_aa: CASTPTSGAYEQYF

d_call: TRBD2
j_call: TRBJ2-1
v_call: TRBV6-2/TRBV6-3
clone_size: once
cdr3_nt: TGTGCCAGCAGTTACCCGACTAGCGGGGGGGCTCACTCCTACAATGAGCAGTTCTTC
cdr3_aa: CASSYPTSGGAHSYNEQFF

d_call: NA
j_call: TRBJ2-4
v_call: TRBV29-1
clone_size: NA
cdr3_nt: TGCAGCGTTGTCGGAGGGCAAAACATTCAGTACTTC
cdr3_aa: CSVVGGQNIQYF

d_call: NA
j_call: TRBJ2-3
v_call: TRBV18
clone_size: NA
cdr3_nt: TGTGCCAGCTCACCACGGACGAGCACAGATACGCAGTATTTT
cdr3_aa: CASSPRTSTDTQYF

d_call: NA
j_call: TRBJ2-1
v_call: TRBV6-5
clone_size: NA
cdr3_nt: TGTGCCAGCAGTCCCTCCGAGAGATATCCCGACAATGAGCAGTTCTTC
cdr3_aa: CASSPSERYPDNEQFF

d_call: NA
j_call: TRBJ1-2
v_call: TRBV24-1
clone_size: few
cdr3_nt: TGTGCCACCAGTGCGGGACCGCCTTCTAGCGGCTACACCTTC
cdr3_aa: CATSAGPPSSGYTF

d_call: NA
j_call: TRBJ1-5
v_call: TRBV15
clone_size: few
cdr3_nt: TGTGCCACCAGCAGCAAGACAGCAAATAGCAATCAGCCCCAGCATTTT
cdr3_aa: CATSSKTANSNQPQHF

d_call: NA
j_call: TRBJ1-1
v_call: TRBV10-3
clone_size: few
cdr3_nt: TGTGCCATCAGTGAAGGGATCACTGAAGCTTTCTTT
cdr3_aa: CAISEGITEAFF

d_call: NA
j_call: TRBJ2-5
v_call: TRBV15
clone_size: NA
cdr3_nt: TGTGCCACCAGCAGAGATTTCGCTAGCGCCGGAGAGACCCAGTACTTC
cdr3_aa: CATSRDFASAGETQYF

d_call: NA
j_call: TRBJ1-2
v_call: TRBV3-1
clone_size: NA
cdr3_nt: TGTGCCAGCAGCCCGCTGAACACGAGGACCTATGGCTACACCTTC
cdr3_aa: CASSPLNTRTYGYTF

d_call: NA
j_call: TRBJ2-1
v_call: TRBV7-3
clone_size: many
cdr3_nt: TGTGCCAGCAGCGAAACAGGATACAATGAGCAGTTCTTC
cdr3_aa: CASSETGYNEQFF

d_call: NA
j_call: TRBJ1-5
v_call: TRBV20-1
clone_size: NA
cdr3_nt: TGCAGTGCCACCACACAGGGCTCCTCGGGTCAGCCCCAGCATTTT
cdr3_aa: CSATTQGSSGQPQHF

d_call: TRBD1
j_call: TRBJ2-7
v_call: TRBV6-1
clone_size: NA
cdr3_nt: TGTGCCAGCATAAGATGGACAGGAGTTTACGAGCAGTACTTC
cdr3_aa: CASIRWTGVYEQYF

d_call: NA
j_call: TRBJ2-5
v_call: TRBV29-1
clone_size: NA
cdr3_nt: TGCAGCGTGAACGACAGAGGGTCGCAAGAGACCCAGTACTTC
cdr3_aa: CSVNDRGSQETQYF

d_call: NA
j_call: TRBJ1-6
v_call: TRBV7-8
clone_size: few
cdr3_nt: TGTGCCAGCAGCTTAAATACAGGGCCCGGACACTTTAATTCACCCCTCCACTTT
cdr3_aa: CASSLNTGPGHFNSPLHF

d_call: TRBD1
j_call: TRBJ1-1
v_call: TRBV27
clone_size: NA
cdr3_nt: TGTGCCAGCTCATGGGGGGACAGACAGAACACTGAAGCTTTCTTT
cdr3_aa: CASSWGDRQNTEAFF

d_call: NA
j_call: TRBJ1-5
v_call: TRBV19
clone_size: NA
cdr3_nt: TGTGCCAGTAGTAGGGAAGTAGGGGTTACTAGCAATCAGCCCCAGCATTTT
cdr3_aa: CASSREVGVTSNQPQHF

d_call: NA
j_call: TRBJ1-5
v_call: TRBV2
clone_size: NA
cdr3_nt: TGTGCCAGCAGCGGGTGGGAGAGCAATCAGCCCCAGCATTTT
cdr3_aa: CASSGWESNQPQHF

d_call: NA
j_call: TRBJ1-5
v_call: TRBV4-2
clone_size: once
cdr3_nt: TGTGCCAGCAGCCAAGAGAGGGGTAGCAATCAGCCCCAGCATTTT
cdr3_aa: CASSQERGSNQPQHF

d_call: NA
j_call: TRBJ1-3
v_call: TRBV6-8
clone_size: few
cdr3_nt: TGTGCCAGCAGTTACTCGGGGGGTGCTGGAAACACCATATATTTT
cdr3_aa: CASSYSGGAGNTIYF

d_call: NA
j_call: TRBJ1-2
v_call: TRBV7-6
clone_size: few
cdr3_nt: TGTGCCAGCAGTCCCGGGACCGACCCTAGGGGCTACACCTTC
cdr3_aa: CASSPGTDPRGYTF

d_call: NA
j_call: TRBJ2-1
v_call: TRBV7-2
clone_size: many
cdr3_nt: TGTGCCAGCAGCCTAATGGGCACAGGGAGCTCCTACAATGAGCAGTTCTTC
cdr3_aa: CASSLMGTGSSYNEQFF

d_call: NA
j_call: TRBJ2-6
v_call: TRBV4-1
clone_size: NA
cdr3_nt: TGCGCCAGCAGCCGACGGGGGGCCCCCGTCAACTCTGGGGCCAACGTCCTGACTTTC
cdr3_aa: CASSRRGAPVNSGANVLTF

d_call: NA
j_call: TRBJ2-1
v_call: TRBV7-2
clone_size: NA
cdr3_nt: TGTGCCAGCAGCTTACCCTTAAAGGGCGGTGAGCAGTTCTTC
cdr3_aa: CASSLPLKGGEQFF

d_call: TRBD1
j_call: TRBJ2-2
v_call: TRBV7-2
clone_size: NA
cdr3_nt: TGTGCCAGCAGCTTAGCACAGGGGGGAAATCCCGGGGAGCTGTTTTTT
cdr3_aa: CASSLAQGGNPGELFF

d_call: NA
j_call: TRBJ2-5
v_call: TRBV20-1
clone_size: NA
cdr3_nt: TGCAGTGCTAGACAGGGGCAGGGGGGACAAGAGACCCAGTACTTC
cdr3_aa: CSARQGQGGQETQYF

d_call: NA
j_call: TRBJ2-1
v_call: TRBV19
clone_size: NA
cdr3_nt: TGTGCCAGTAGTATCGCGTCGACAGATTCCTACAATGAGCAGTTCTTC
cdr3_aa: CASSIASTDSYNEQFF

d_call: NA
j_call: TRBJ1-4
v_call: TRBV6-1
clone_size: NA
cdr3_nt: TGTGCCAGCAAGGTTCCTTCGACAGCAACTAATGAAAAACTGTTTTTT
cdr3_aa: CASKVPSTATNEKLFF

d_call: NA
j_call: TRBJ2-7
v_call: TRBV7-8
clone_size: many
cdr3_nt: TGTGCCAGCAGCTTAGCGCTGGGCTACGAGCAGTACTTC
cdr3_aa: CASSLALGYEQYF

d_call: TRBD1
j_call: TRBJ1-5
v_call: TRBV2
clone_size: many
cdr3_nt: TGTGCCAGCACCACGGGACAGGGATTCAATCAGCCCCAGCATTTT
cdr3_aa: CASTTGQGFNQPQHF

d_call: NA
j_call: TRBJ2-1
v_call: TRBV11-2
clone_size: NA
cdr3_nt: TGTGCCAGCAGCTTATGGGAGTCACACAATGAGCAGTTCTTC
cdr3_aa: CASSLWESHNEQFF

d_call: NA
j_call: TRBJ2-3
v_call: TRBV11-2
clone_size: NA
cdr3_nt: TGTGCCAGCACCCTCGGGACTTTCACAGATACGCAGTATTTT
cdr3_aa: CASTLGTFTDTQYF

d_call: NA
j_call: TRBJ1-4
v_call: TRBV7-2
clone_size: few
cdr3_nt: TGTGCCAGCAGCTTACTGCCTAATGAAAAACTGTTTTTT
cdr3_aa: CASSLLPNEKLFF

d_call: NA
j_call: TRBJ1-6
v_call: TRBV7-6
clone_size: NA
cdr3_nt: TGTGCCAGCAGCCAACTCAGCACAGGGAAGAACTATAATTCACCCCTCCACTTT
cdr3_aa: CASSQLSTGKNYNSPLHF

d_call: TRBD2
j_call: TRBJ2-3
v_call: TRBV20-1
clone_size: NA
cdr3_nt: TGCAGTGCTGACCCCCCGGGACTAGCGAGTCCGCAGTATTTT
cdr3_aa: CSADPPGLASPQYF

d_call: TRBD1
j_call: TRBJ1-5
v_call: TRBV7-8
clone_size: many
cdr3_nt: TGTGCCAGCAGCTTCGGACAGGGACATGTCTTACCCGATAGCAATCAGCCCCAGCATTTT
cdr3_aa: CASSFGQGHVLPDSNQPQHF

d_call: NA
j_call: TRBJ1-5
v_call: TRBV6-1
clone_size: once
cdr3_nt: TGTGCCAGCAGGGACACCCCAGCACCCCAGCATTTT
cdr3_aa: CASRDTPAPQHF

d_call: TRBD2
j_call: TRBJ2-1
v_call: TRBV11-2
clone_size: many
cdr3_nt: TGTGCCAGCAGCTTAGATCAGGATGCGGGGGGTTACAATGAGCAGTTCTTC
cdr3_aa: CASSLDQDAGGYNEQFF

d_call: NA
j_call: TRBJ2-1
v_call: TRBV7-2
clone_size: NA
cdr3_nt: TGTGCCAGCAGCACCTACGGCCAATACAATGAGCAGTTCTTC
cdr3_aa: CASSTYGQYNEQFF

d_call: NA
j_call: TRBJ1-6
v_call: TRBV30
clone_size: NA
cdr3_nt: TGTGCCTGGATTCCCCCGGAAAGGGGAAGCAATTCACCCCTCCACTTT
cdr3_aa: CAWIPPERGSNSPLHF

d_call: TRBD2
j_call: TRBJ2-3
v_call: TRBV7-2
clone_size: many
cdr3_nt: TGTGCCAGCAGCTTCCCTACGGGGGGGACTAGAGAGTCAGATACGCAGTATTTT
cdr3_aa: CASSFPTGGTRESDTQYF

d_call: NA
j_call: TRBJ1-6
v_call: TRBV9
clone_size: NA
cdr3_nt: TGTGCCAGCAGCCCCGGCAGGGTTTCACCCCTCCACTTT
cdr3_aa: CASSPGRVSPLHF

d_call: NA
j_call: TRBJ2-3
v_call: TRBV28
clone_size: few
cdr3_nt: TGTGCCAGCAGTGGGCCGGGGAGCGGTAGCACAGATACGCAGTATTTT
cdr3_aa: CASSGPGSGSTDTQYF

d_call: NA
j_call: TRBJ2-7
v_call: TRBV4-2
clone_size: NA
cdr3_nt: TGTGCCAGCAGCCAAGGGGTGCGGAGGAAACGGCCGGACTACGAGCAGTACTTC
cdr3_aa: CASSQGVRRKRPDYEQYF

d_call: TRBD2
j_call: TRBJ2-1
v_call: TRBV20-1
clone_size: few
cdr3_nt: TGCAGTGCCCGGGAGGGTAGTTTCTCCTACAATGAGCAGTTCTTC
cdr3_aa: CSAREGSFSYNEQFF

d_call: TRBD2
j_call: TRBJ2-2
v_call: TRBV12-3/TRBV12-4
clone_size: few
cdr3_nt: TGTGCCAGCACTCCTCTCCTAGAGACTAGCGGGAGCTTAACCGGGGAGCTGTTTTTT
cdr3_aa: CASTPLLETSGSLTGELFF

d_call: TRBD2
j_call: TRBJ2-1
v_call: TRBV2
clone_size: NA
cdr3_nt: TGTGCCAGCAGTGAATCGGGGCGGGAGGGCCTCAATGAGCAGTTCTTC
cdr3_aa: CASSESGREGLNEQFF

d_call: TRBD1
j_call: TRBJ2-2
v_call: TRBV18
clone_size: few
cdr3_nt: TGTGCCAGCTCACAGGCGTCGGGACAGGTCCACACCGGGGAGCTGTTTTTT
cdr3_aa: CASSQASGQVHTGELFF

d_call: NA
j_call: TRBJ2-7
v_call: TRBV28
clone_size: NA
cdr3_nt: TGTGCCAGCAGTGCCCCCCTAGTCGCCATCGGCGAGCAGTACTTC
cdr3_aa: CASSAPLVAIGEQYF

d_call: TRBD2
j_call: TRBJ2-3
v_call: TRBV5-6
clone_size: few
cdr3_nt: TGTGCCAGCAGGTTTCCGGGACTAGCGGGAGATACGCAGTATTTT
cdr3_aa: CASRFPGLAGDTQYF

d_call: NA
j_call: TRBJ1-2
v_call: TRBV7-4
clone_size: NA
cdr3_nt: TGTGCCAGCAGCCCTGGCGTAGGGGCCCGGAATGGCTACACCTTC
cdr3_aa: CASSPGVGARNGYTF

d_call: NA
j_call: TRBJ2-1
v_call: TRBV7-8
clone_size: NA
cdr3_nt: TGTGCCAGCAGCTTAGAAGTGTCAGGCTACAATGAGCAGTTCTTC
cdr3_aa: CASSLEVSGYNEQFF

d_call: TRBD2
j_call: TRBJ2-5
v_call: TRBV6-6
clone_size: NA
cdr3_nt: TGTGCCAGCAGTTACCTCCCGACCTCTAGCGGGGCCTGGAAGACCCAGTACTTC
cdr3_aa: CASSYLPTSSGAWKTQYF

d_call: NA
j_call: TRBJ2-3
v_call: TRBV28
clone_size: few
cdr3_nt: TGTGCCAGCAGTTTACACCAGGCAGGAGATACGCAGTATTTT
cdr3_aa: CASSLHQAGDTQYF